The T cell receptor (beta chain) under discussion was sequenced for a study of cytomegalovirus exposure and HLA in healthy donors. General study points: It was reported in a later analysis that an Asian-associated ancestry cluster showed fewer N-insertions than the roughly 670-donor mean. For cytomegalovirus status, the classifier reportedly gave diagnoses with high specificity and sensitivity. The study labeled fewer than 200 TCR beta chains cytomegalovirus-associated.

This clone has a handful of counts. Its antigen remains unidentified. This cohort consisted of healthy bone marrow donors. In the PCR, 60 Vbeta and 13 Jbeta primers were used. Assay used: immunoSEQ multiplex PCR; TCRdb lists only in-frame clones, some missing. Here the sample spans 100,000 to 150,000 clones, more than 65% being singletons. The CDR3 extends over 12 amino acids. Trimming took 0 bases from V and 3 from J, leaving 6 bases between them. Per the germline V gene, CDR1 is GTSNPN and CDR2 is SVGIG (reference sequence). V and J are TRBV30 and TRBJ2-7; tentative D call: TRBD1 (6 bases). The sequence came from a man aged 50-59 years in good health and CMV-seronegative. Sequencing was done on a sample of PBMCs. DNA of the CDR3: TGTGCCTGGAGTGTACAGGGCTACGAGCAGTACTTC. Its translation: CAWSVQGYEQYF. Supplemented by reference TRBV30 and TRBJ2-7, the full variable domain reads SQTIHQWPATLVQPVGSPLSLECTVEGTSNPNLYWYRQAAGRGLQLLFYSVGIGQISSEVPQNLSASRPQDRQFILSSKKLLLSDSGFYLCAWSVQGYEQYFGPGTRLTVT.